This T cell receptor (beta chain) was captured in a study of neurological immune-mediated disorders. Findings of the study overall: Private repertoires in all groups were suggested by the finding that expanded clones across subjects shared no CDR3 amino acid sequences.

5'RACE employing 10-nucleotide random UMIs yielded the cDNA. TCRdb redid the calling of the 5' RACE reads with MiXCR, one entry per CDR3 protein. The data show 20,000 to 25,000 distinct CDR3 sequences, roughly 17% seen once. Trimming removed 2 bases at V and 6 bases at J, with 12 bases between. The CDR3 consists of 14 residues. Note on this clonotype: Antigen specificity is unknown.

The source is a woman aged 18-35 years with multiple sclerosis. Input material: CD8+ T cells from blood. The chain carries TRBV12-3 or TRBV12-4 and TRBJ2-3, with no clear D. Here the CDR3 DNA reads TGTGCCAGCAGTTTAAAGGCTTCCTCCGATACGCAGTATTTT. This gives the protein CASSLKASSDTQYF.